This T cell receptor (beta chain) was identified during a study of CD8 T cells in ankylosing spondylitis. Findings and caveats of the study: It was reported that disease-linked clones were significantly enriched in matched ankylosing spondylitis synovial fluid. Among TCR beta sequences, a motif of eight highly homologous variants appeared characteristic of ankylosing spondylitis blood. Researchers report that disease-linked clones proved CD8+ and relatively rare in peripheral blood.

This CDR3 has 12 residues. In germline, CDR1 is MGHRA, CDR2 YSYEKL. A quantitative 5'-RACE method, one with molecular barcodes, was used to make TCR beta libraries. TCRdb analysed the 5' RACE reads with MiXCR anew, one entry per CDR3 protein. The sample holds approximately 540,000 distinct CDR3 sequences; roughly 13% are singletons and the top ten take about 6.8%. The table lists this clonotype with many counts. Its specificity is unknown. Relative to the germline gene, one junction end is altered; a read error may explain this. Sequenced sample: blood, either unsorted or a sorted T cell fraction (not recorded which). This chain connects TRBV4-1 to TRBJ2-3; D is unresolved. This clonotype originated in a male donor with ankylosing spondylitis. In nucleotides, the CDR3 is TGTGCCAGCAGCCAAGTTCTGGATACGCAGTATTTT. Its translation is CASSQVLDTQYF.